This T cell receptor beta chain appears in the sequencing data of a study of T cells in Graves' hyperthyroidism and ophthalmopathy. Study-level points and caveats: Classification by a 13 V-J model distinguished ophthalmopathy from stable hyperthyroidism.

This CDR3 spans 19 amino acids. The J segment lost 4 bases and the V segment lost 5 bases, leaving 17 bases of the junction unmatched. The germline CDR1 and CDR2 sequences are MGHDK and SYGVNS. RNA transcripts gave rise to amplified TCR beta CDR3 regions. Primed by the HTBI set, a first-round RT-PCR was run on the TCR CDR3. TCRdb recomputed calls from the multiplex PCR reads with MiXCR, one row per CDR3 protein. The sample records 350,000 to 400,000 distinct CDR3 sequences, about 16% being singletons. Subjects aged 18 to 65 presented with newly diagnosed hyperthyroidism of less than 2 months' duration. It was uncontrolled infection, other autoimmune disease, pregnancy or lactation that excluded patients. Concerning this clonotype itself: Its antigen is unknown.

This chain links TRBV25-1 with TRBJ1-4; 9 bases are a match to TRBD1. The sequenced material came from blood. The sequence was obtained from a woman aged 30 to 39 with Graves' hyperthyroidism. The CDR3 protein is CASSPPTGGSRGYNEKLFF. CDR3 in DNA: TGTGCCAGCAGTCCTCCAACAGGGGGCTCGAGAGGTTATAATGAAAAACTGTTTTTT. The complete variable domain, with remaining parts taken from reference TRBV25-1 and TRBJ1-4, reads EADIYQTPRYLVIGTGKKITLECSQTMGHDKMYWYQQDPGMELHLIHYSYGVNSTEKGDLSSESTVSRIRTEHFPLTLESARPSHTSQYLCASSPPTGGSRGYNEKLFFGSGTQLSVL.